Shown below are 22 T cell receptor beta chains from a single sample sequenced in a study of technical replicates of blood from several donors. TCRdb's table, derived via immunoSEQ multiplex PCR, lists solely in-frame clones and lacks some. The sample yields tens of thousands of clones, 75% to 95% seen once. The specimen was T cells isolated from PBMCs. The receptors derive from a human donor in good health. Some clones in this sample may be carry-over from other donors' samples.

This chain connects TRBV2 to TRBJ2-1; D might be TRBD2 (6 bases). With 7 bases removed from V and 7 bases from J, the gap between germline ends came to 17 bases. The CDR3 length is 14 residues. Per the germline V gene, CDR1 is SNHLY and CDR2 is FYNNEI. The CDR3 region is CASKGSGHMNEQFF. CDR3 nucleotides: TGTGCCAGCAAGGGGAGCGGGCATATGAATGAGCAGTTCTTC.

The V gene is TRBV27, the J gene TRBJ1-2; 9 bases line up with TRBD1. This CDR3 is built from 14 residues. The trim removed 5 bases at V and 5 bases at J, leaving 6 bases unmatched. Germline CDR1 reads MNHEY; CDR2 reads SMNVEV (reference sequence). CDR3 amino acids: CASSTGTGMYGYTF. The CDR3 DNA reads TGTGCCAGCAGTACCGGGACAGGGATGTATGGCTACACCTTC.

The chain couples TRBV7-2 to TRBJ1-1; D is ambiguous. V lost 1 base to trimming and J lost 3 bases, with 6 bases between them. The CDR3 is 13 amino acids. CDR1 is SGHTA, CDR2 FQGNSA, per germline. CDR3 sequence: CASSLVFDTEAFF. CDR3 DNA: TGTGCCAGCAGCTTAGTCTTTGACACTGAAGCTTTCTTT.

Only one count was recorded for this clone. DNA for the CDR3: TGTGCCAGCAGCCTCCGACCGGGACAAGCCTACGAGCAGTACTTC. It encodes CASSLRPGQAYEQYF. The chain joins TRBV9 to TRBJ2-7; D is perhaps TRBD1 (6 bases). Between the trimmed V and J ends, which lost 4 bases and 2 bases, there was a span of 16 bases. Germline values: CDR1 SGDLS, CDR2 YYNGEE. This CDR3 has 15 residues.

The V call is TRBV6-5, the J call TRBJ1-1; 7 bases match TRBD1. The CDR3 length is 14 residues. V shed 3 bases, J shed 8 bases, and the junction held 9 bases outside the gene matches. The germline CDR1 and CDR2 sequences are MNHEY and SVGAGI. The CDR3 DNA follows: TGTGCCAGCAGTTATTGGGTAAAGGGGGCCGAAGCTTTCTTT. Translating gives CASSYWVKGAEAFF.

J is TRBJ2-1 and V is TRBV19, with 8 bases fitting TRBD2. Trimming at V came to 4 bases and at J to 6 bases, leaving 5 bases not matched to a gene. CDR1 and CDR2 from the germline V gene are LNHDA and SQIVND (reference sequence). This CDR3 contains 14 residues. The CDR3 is CASSRMGTSNEQFF. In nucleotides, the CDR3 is TGTGCCAGTAGTAGAATGGGGACTAGCAATGAGCAGTTCTTC.

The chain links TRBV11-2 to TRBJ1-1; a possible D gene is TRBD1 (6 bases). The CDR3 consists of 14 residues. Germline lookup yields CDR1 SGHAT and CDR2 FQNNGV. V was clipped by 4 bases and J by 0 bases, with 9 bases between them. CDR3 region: CASSWDILNTEAFF. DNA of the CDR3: TGTGCCAGCAGCTGGGACATCCTGAACACTGAAGCTTTCTTT. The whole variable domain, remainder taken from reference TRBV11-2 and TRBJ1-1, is EAGVAQSPRYKIIEKRQSVAFWCNPISGHATLYWYQQILGQGPKLLIQFQNNGVVDDSQLPKDRFSAERLKGVDSTLKIQPAKLEDSAVYLCASSWDILNTEAFFGQGTRLTVV.

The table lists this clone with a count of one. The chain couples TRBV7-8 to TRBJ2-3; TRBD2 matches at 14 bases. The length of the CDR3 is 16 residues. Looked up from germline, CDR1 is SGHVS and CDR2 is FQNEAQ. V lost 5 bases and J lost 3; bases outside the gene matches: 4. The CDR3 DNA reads TGTGCCAGCAGCCGGGGACTAGCGGGAGTTACAGATACGCAGTATTTT. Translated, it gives CASSRGLAGVTDTQYF. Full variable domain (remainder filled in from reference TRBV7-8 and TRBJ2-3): GAGVSQSPRYKVAKRGQDVALRCDPISGHVSLFWYQQALGQGPEFLTYFQNEAQLDKSGLPSDRFFAERPEGSVSTLKIQRTQQEDSAVYLCASSRGLAGVTDTQYFGPGTRLTVL.

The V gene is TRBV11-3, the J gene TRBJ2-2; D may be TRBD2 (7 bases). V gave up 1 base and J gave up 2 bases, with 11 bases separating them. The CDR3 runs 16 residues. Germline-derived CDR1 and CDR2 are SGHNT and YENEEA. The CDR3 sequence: CASSLGGGGNTGELFF. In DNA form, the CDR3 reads TGTGCCAGCAGCTTAGGAGGGGGGGGCAACACCGGGGAGCTGTTTTTT. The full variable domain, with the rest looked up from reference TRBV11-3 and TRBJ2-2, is EAGVVQSPRYKIIEKKQPVAFWCNPISGHNTLYWYLQNLGQGPELLIRYENEEAVDDSQLPKDRFSAERLKGVDSTLKIQPAELGDSAVYLCASSLGGGGNTGELFFGEGSRLTVL.

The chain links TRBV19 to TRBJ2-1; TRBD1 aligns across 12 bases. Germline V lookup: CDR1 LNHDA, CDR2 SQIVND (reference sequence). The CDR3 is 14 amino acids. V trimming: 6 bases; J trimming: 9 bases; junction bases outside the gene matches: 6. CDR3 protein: CASRGQGAGIEQFF. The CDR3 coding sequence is TGTGCCAGTAGGGGACAGGGGGCGGGTATTGAGCAGTTCTTC.

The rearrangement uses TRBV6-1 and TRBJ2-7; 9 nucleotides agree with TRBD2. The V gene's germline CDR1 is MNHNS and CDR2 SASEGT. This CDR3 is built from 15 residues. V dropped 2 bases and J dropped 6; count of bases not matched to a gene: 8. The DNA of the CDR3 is TGTGCCAGCAGTGAAAGTCCGGGACTAGCAGGCGAGCAGTACTTC. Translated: CASSESPGLAGEQYF.

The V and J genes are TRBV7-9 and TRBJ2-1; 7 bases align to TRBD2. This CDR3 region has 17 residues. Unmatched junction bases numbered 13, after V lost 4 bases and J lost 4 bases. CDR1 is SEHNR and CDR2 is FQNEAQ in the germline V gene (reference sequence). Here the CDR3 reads CASSYYGGGHMYNEQFF. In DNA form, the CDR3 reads TGTGCCAGCAGCTATTACGGGGGAGGGCATATGTACAATGAGCAGTTCTTC.

CDR3 coding DNA: TGTGCCAGCAGCGCCTCTACAGGGAATCAGCCCCAGCATTTT. It codes for CASSASTGNQPQHF. V gene TRBV9 combines with J gene TRBJ1-5; maybe TRBD1 (6 bases). With 3 bases removed from V and 4 bases from J, the gap between germline ends came to 11 bases. This CDR3 has 14 residues. Germline loops: CDR1 SGDLS, CDR2 YYNGEE. Complete variable domain (other parts from reference TRBV9 and TRBJ1-5): DSGVTQTPKHLITATGQRVTLRCSPRSGDLSVYWYQQSLDQGLQFLIQYYNGEERAKGNILERFSAQQFPDLHSELNLSSLELGDSALYFCASSASTGNQPQHFGDGTRLSIL.

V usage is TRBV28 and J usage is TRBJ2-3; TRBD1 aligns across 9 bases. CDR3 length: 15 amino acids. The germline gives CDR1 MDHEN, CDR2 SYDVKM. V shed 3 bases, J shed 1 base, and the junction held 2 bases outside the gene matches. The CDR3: CASSLGQGGTDTQYF. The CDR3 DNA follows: TGTGCCAGCAGTTTGGGACAGGGTGGCACAGATACGCAGTATTTT. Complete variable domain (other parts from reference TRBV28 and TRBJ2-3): DVKVTQSSRYLVKRTGEKVFLECVQDMDHENMFWYRQDPGLGLRLIYFSYDVKMKEKGDIPEGYSVSREKKERFSLILESASTNQTSMYLCASSLGQGGTDTQYFGPGTRLTVL.

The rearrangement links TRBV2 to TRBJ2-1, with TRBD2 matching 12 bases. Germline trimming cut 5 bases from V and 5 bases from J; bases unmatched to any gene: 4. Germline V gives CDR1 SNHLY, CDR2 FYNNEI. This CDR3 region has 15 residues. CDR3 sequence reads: CASSPRTSGNNEQFF. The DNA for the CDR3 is TGTGCCAGCAGTCCCAGGACTAGCGGGAACAATGAGCAGTTCTTC. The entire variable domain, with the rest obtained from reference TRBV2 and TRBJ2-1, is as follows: EPEVTQTPSHQVTQMGQEVILRCVPISNHLYFYWYRQILGQKVEFLVSFYNNEISEKSEIFDDQFSVERPDGSNFTLKIRSTKLEDSAMYFCASSPRTSGNNEQFFGPGTRLTVL.

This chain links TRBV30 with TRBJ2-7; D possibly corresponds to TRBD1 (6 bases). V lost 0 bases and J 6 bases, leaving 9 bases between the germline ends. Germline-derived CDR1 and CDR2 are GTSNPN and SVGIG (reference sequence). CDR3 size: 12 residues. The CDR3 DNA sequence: TGTGCCTGGAGTGTATTGGGGGCCGAGCAGTACTTC. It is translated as CAWSVLGAEQYF.

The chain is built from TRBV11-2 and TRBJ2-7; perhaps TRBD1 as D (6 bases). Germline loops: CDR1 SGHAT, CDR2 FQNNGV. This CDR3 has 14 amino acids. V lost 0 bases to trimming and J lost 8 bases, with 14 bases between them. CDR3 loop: CASSLDRAGDKQYF. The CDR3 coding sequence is TGTGCCAGCAGCTTAGATAGGGCAGGGGACAAGCAGTACTTC.

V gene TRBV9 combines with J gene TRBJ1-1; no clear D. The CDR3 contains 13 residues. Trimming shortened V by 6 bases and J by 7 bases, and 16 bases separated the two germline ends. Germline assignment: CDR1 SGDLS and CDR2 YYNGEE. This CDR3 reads CASNPGGIDEAFF. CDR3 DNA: TGTGCCAGCAATCCCGGAGGGATCGATGAAGCTTTCTTT.

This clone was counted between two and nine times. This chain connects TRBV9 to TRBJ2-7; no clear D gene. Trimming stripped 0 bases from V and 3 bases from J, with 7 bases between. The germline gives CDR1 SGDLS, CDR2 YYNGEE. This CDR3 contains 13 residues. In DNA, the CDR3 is TGTGCCAGCAGCGTAGACCCGAGCTACGAGCAGTACTTC. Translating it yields CASSVDPSYEQYF.

The CDR3 nucleotides read TGTGCCAGCCTCAGGGGTAGGACTGAAGCTTTCTTT. As protein: CASLRGRTEAFF. The rearrangement uses TRBV2 and TRBJ1-1; D is perhaps TRBD1 (6 bases). The germline gives CDR1 SNHLY, CDR2 FYNNEI. The CDR3 runs 12 residues. V lost 8 bases and J lost 5, with 12 bases in between. The complete variable domain, with remaining parts taken from reference TRBV2 and TRBJ1-1, reads EPEVTQTPSHQVTQMGQEVILRCVPISNHLYFYWYRQILGQKVEFLVSFYNNEISEKSEIFDDQFSVERPDGSNFTLKIRSTKLEDSAMYFCASLRGRTEAFFGQGTRLTVV.

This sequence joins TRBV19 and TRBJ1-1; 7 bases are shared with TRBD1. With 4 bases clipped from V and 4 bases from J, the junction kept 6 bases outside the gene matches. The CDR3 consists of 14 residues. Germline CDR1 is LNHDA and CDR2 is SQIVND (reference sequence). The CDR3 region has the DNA TGTGCCAGTAGTACTCACGACAGGGTCACTGAAGCTTTCTTT. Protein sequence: CASSTHDRVTEAFF.

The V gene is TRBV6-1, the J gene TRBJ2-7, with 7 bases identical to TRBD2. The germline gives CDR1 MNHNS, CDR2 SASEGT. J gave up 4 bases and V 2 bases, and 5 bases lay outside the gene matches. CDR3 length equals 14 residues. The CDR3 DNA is TGTGCCAGCAGTGAAACACTAGCGATATACGAGCAGTACTTC. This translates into CASSETLAIYEQYF.